A selection of T cell receptor beta chains follows, all from one sample in a study of human T cells and chemical hapten exposure. MiXCR, run by TCRdb on the RACE reads, gives a single entry per CDR3 protein. The data hold 70,000 to 85,000 distinct CDR3 sequences, with roughly 8.6% observed a single time. The specimen sequenced was whole blood. These receptors all stem from a male donor in good health. Some clones in this sample may be carry-over from other donors' samples. Both conserved end residues are trimmed from each CDR3. Expanded clones are given a class, and other clones once, few, many or no size at all.

abundance: many; v_gene: TRBV18; len: 13; CDR3aa: ASSPGAAVTDTQY
abundance: .; v_gene: TRBV29-1; len: 11; CDR3aa: SVEQGENQPQH
abundance: few; v_gene: TRBV7-9; len: 11; CDR3aa: ASSLGSPYEQY
abundance: many; v_gene: TRBV13; len: 15; CDR3aa: ASSLGGRNAGYNEQF
abundance: many; v_gene: TRBV7-8; len: 15; CDR3aa: ASSFRLAGDDTDTQY
abundance: .; v_gene: TRBV21-1; len: 15; CDR3aa: ASSKALGQGSDQPQH
abundance: few; v_gene: TRBV6-5; len: 13; CDR3aa: ASSYKGEGNQPQH
abundance: .; v_gene: TRBV6-5; len: 11; CDR3aa: ASRMEVWTEAF
abundance: few; v_gene: TRBV5-5; len: 14; CDR3aa: ASSLEGGQAFYEQY
abundance: .; v_gene: TRBV3-1; len: 14; CDR3aa: ASTDNGARRNTEAF
abundance: many; v_gene: TRBV29-1; len: 13; CDR3aa: SVDEEEAEDNEQF
abundance: .; v_gene: TRBV7-9; len: 14; CDR3aa: ASSFALAGITDTQY
abundance: many; v_gene: TRBV5-1; len: 12; CDR3aa: ASSSTGGNTEAF
abundance: .; v_gene: TRBV19; len: 14; CDR3aa: ASSIPTGIGHSPLH
abundance: many; v_gene: TRBV6-2/TRBV6-3; len: 14; CDR3aa: ASSYVGQGARTEAF
abundance: few; v_gene: TRBV5-1; len: 13; CDR3aa: ASSSQRGSTDTQY
abundance: many; v_gene: TRBV6-2/TRBV6-3; len: 13; CDR3aa: ASPSGRLSTDTQY
abundance: .; v_gene: TRBV19; len: 15; CDR3aa: ASSMGKGRVSNQPQH
abundance: .; v_gene: TRBV3-1; len: 13; CDR3aa: ASSPRDRVNYEQY
abundance: .; v_gene: TRBV6-6; len: 11; CDR3aa: ASQAGGMDEQY
abundance: .; v_gene: TRBV4-2; len: 14; CDR3aa: ASSQLTGGVGTEAF
abundance: .; v_gene: TRBV23-1; len: 13; CDR3aa: ASSQSPTGGNTQY
abundance: .; v_gene: TRBV15; len: 14; CDR3aa: ATSRAPQGVNEKLF
abundance: .; v_gene: TRBV19; len: 15; CDR3aa: ASDSTGGGSGANVLT
abundance: few; v_gene: TRBV6-2/TRBV6-3; len: 11; CDR3aa: ASSVQSTDTQY
abundance: .; v_gene: TRBV27; len: 12; CDR3aa: ASSPLEGAGELF
abundance: .; v_gene: TRBV4-3; len: 13; CDR3aa: ASSQDTGQNSPLH
abundance: few; v_gene: TRBV6-5; len: 12; CDR3aa: ASSYMGNTDTQY
abundance: few; v_gene: TRBV6-5; len: 12; CDR3aa: ASSYLGGDYGYT
abundance: few; v_gene: TRBV6-5; len: 12; CDR3aa: ASSYAADYYEQY
abundance: few; v_gene: TRBV3-1; len: 13; CDR3aa: ASSQLAGGAYEQY
abundance: few; v_gene: TRBV2; len: 11; CDR3aa: ASSPDSNQPQH
abundance: .; v_gene: TRBV3-1; len: 14; CDR3aa: ASSQEQPGVNSPLH
abundance: few; v_gene: TRBV5-4; len: 17; CDR3aa: ASSSTGTSGRRDTGELF
abundance: .; v_gene: TRBV7-2; len: 10; CDR3aa: ASSLNGETQY
abundance: .; v_gene: TRBV5-1; len: 12; CDR3aa: ASTTSGSTETQY
abundance: .; v_gene: TRBV10-3; len: 13; CDR3aa: AITQLAGGFNEQF
abundance: many; v_gene: TRBV10-3; len: 10; CDR3aa: AISMVGGAGY
abundance: .; v_gene: TRBV12-3/TRBV12-4; len: 14; CDR3aa: ASSLAGRTGLYGYT
abundance: few; v_gene: TRBV10-3; len: 11; CDR3aa: AIKDRLFYEQY
abundance: many; v_gene: TRBV15; len: 10; CDR3aa: ATSKYGETQY
abundance: few; v_gene: TRBV30; len: 12; CDR3aa: AWILAGVTDTQY
abundance: .; v_gene: TRBV3-1; len: 12; CDR3aa: ASSPGDRYNEQF
abundance: many; v_gene: TRBV18; len: 12; CDR3aa: ASSPLQGTDTQY
abundance: .; v_gene: TRBV20-1; len: 12; CDR3aa: SASGADKPYEQY
abundance: .; v_gene: TRBV15; len: 13; CDR3aa: ATSRDRSNTGELF
abundance: few; v_gene: TRBV12-3/TRBV12-4; len: 11; CDR3aa: ASSPDSSETQY
abundance: .; v_gene: TRBV6-5; len: 14; CDR3aa: ASSYSSARATDTQY
abundance: few; v_gene: TRBV29-1; len: 12; CDR3aa: SVEDRERSYEQY
abundance: .; v_gene: TRBV6-6; len: 11; CDR3aa: ASTQTGVDEQF